The T cell receptor beta chain described here comes from a study of blood T cell repertoires in COVID-19. Overall study context: Material from acute and convalescent COVID-19 was sourced from the United States, Italy and Spain. PBMCs, B-cell-depleted T cells, or T cells provided the cDNA or gDNA that made up the material.

Germline-derived CDR1 and CDR2 are MNHEY and SVGEGT. Trimming shortened V by 6 bases and J by 6 bases, and 18 bases separated the two germline ends. The CDR3 is 15 residues long. In the authors' methods: Quantification of nucleated cells was approximated via reference gene primer amplification. Data came from immunoSEQ multiplex PCR; TCRdb stores just in-frame clones and leaves some out. The V and J calls and clone size are taken from that table; D and trimming were inferred from the DNA. The table has some 21,000 clones, around 84% seen once. This chain joins TRBV6-2 or TRBV6-3 and TRBJ2-1; perhaps TRBD2 as D (5 bases). This receptor was obtained from a man aged 45-65 years with active COVID-19. The sequencing sample was made of peripheral blood. In DNA form, the CDR3 reads TGTGCCAGCAGCGAGACTACCCTGGCCGTCAATGAGCAGTTCTTC. Translated: CASSETTLAVNEQFF.